One sample yielded the 27 T cell receptor beta chains listed below, sequenced in a study of blood T cell repertoires in COVID-19. Sequencing was performed with immunoSEQ multiplex PCR; in TCRdb, only in-frame clones are kept and a portion is missing. This table holds 250,000 to 300,000 clones, approximately 88% found once. The specimen was PBMCs or T cells enriched from blood (not recorded which). Source of these receptors: a young woman who had recovered from COVID-19.

The rearrangement links TRBV27 to TRBJ1-5; D call uncertain. The germline V and J ends were trimmed by 3 bases and 0 bases, with 9 bases remaining between them. The CDR3 runs to 15 residues. Germline CDR1 is MNHEY and CDR2 is SMNVEV (reference sequence). CDR3 nucleotides: TGTGCCAGCAGTTTGGCCCATAATAGCAATCAGCCCCAGCATTTT. It specifies CASSLAHNSNQPQHF.

The J gene is TRBJ1-1, the V gene TRBV27; possibly TRBD1 for D (6 bases). Germline-derived CDR1 and CDR2 are MNHEY and SMNVEV (reference sequence). V gave up 1 base and J gave up 1 base, with 10 bases separating them. There are 15 residues in the CDR3. The CDR3 loop reads CASSLWGQGNTEAFF. Here the CDR3 DNA reads TGTGCCAGCAGTTTATGGGGGCAGGGGAACACTGAAGCTTTCTTT.

The chain combines TRBV2 with TRBJ1-1; D gene unclear. V lost 5 bases and J lost 4, with 11 bases in between. From germline, CDR1 is SNHLY and CDR2 FYNNEI. CDR3 length: 13 amino acids. Written as DNA, the CDR3 is TGTGCCAGCAGTCGAGAGACGGGCACTGAAGCTTTCTTT. Amino acid sequence: CASSRETGTEAFF.

The chain links TRBV28 to TRBJ1-5; 12 bases are shared with TRBD1. This CDR3 has 14 residues. Germline V gene sequence: CDR1 MDHEN, CDR2 SYDVKM. The trim removed 8 bases at V and 7 bases at J, leaving 6 bases unmatched. The chain's CDR3 is CASLGTGGFQPQHF. In DNA form, the CDR3 reads TGTGCCAGCCTCGGGACAGGGGGCTTCCAGCCCCAGCATTTT.

Only one count was recorded for this clone. The V call is TRBV5-4, the J call TRBJ1-6, with D perhaps TRBD1 (6 bases). The CDR3 runs to 15 residues. CDR1 is SGHNT, CDR2 YYREEE, per germline (reference sequence). V shed 0 bases and J shed 7 bases, with 11 bases lying between them. The CDR3 DNA is TGTGCCAGCAGCTTGGAACAGGGAGAAAATTCACCCCTCCACTTT. This gives the protein CASSLEQGENSPLHF. Full variable domain (rest looked up from reference TRBV5-4 and TRBJ1-6): ETGVTQSPTHLIKTRGQQVTLRCSSQSGHNTVSWYQQALGQGPQFIFQYYREEENGRGNFPPRFSGLQFPNYSSELNVNALELDDSALYLCASSLEQGENSPLHFGNGTRLTVT.

The V gene is TRBV6-2 or TRBV6-3, the J gene TRBJ2-6, with no clear D. V gave up 0 bases and J gave up 0 bases, with 6 bases separating them. The CDR3 totals 16 residues. CDR1 and CDR2 from the germline V gene are MNHEY and SVGEGT. CDR3 residues: CASSYSGNSGANVLTF. The CDR3 nucleotides are TGTGCCAGCAGTTACTCCGGTAACTCTGGGGCCAACGTCCTGACTTTC.

J is TRBJ1-4 and V is TRBV13; no reliable D call. This CDR3 spans 13 amino acids. Germline CDR1 PRHDT, CDR2 FYEKMQ (reference sequence). The germline V and J ends were trimmed by 0 bases and 4 bases, with 3 bases remaining between them. CDR3 nucleotide sequence: TGTGCCAGCAGCTTAGGGAGTAATGAAAAACTGTTTTTT. Amino acid sequence: CASSLGSNEKLFF.

The V call is TRBV28, the J call TRBJ1-2, with no clear D. The germline V and J ends were trimmed by 1 base and 3 bases, with 6 bases remaining between them. Germline V gene lookup returns CDR1 MDHEN and CDR2 SYDVKM. This CDR3 region has 13 residues. In DNA form, the CDR3 reads TGTGCCAGCAGTTTATACAGTGACTATGGCTACACCTTC. Translation: CASSLYSDYGYTF.

This clone was seen only once. The chain employs TRBV6-5 and TRBJ1-4; 10 nucleotides line up with TRBD1. Germline V gene sequence: CDR1 MNHEY, CDR2 SVGAGI. CDR3 length equals 13 residues. Trimming removed 8 bases from V and 5 bases from J; junction bases left unmatched: 2. The CDR3 DNA follows: TGTGCCAGCCCGGGACAGGGGAATGAAAAACTGTTTTTT. Translation gives CASPGQGNEKLFF.

The chain couples TRBV4-3 to TRBJ1-1; 7 positions agree with TRBD1. Germline trimming cut 3 bases from V and 4 bases from J; bases unmatched to any gene: 5. Germline V gene data show CDR1 as LGHNA and CDR2 as YSLEER. The length of the CDR3 is 14 residues. The CDR3: CASSQRAGGTEAFF. The CDR3 nucleotides are TGCGCCAGCAGCCAGAGGGCAGGGGGCACTGAAGCTTTCTTT.

The rearrangement links TRBV5-1 to TRBJ2-5; D perhaps matches TRBD1 (6 bases). Trimming pared 4 bases from V and 5 bases from J, leaving 15 bases between. CDR1 is SGHRS, CDR2 YFSETQ, per germline. The CDR3 loop spans 14 amino acids. CDR3: CASSPRTARETQYF. For the CDR3, the DNA is TGCGCCAGCAGCCCCAGGACAGCCCGGGAGACCCAGTACTTC.

The chain has TRBV27 and TRBJ1-2; the D gene is possibly TRBD1 (6 bases). Germline CDR1 MNHEY, CDR2 SMNVEV (reference sequence). This CDR3 has 13 amino acids. V lost 3 bases and J 4 bases, leaving 9 bases between the germline ends. CDR3 bases: TGTGCCAGCAGTTTCGTGACAGGCTATGGCTACACCTTC. It codes for CASSFVTGYGYTF.

CDR3 loop: CAWRDRGSSYEQYF. In DNA form, the CDR3 reads TGTGCCTGGAGGGACAGGGGGAGCTCCTACGAGCAGTACTTC. The V gene is TRBV30, the J gene TRBJ2-7, with 10 bases aligning to TRBD1. This CDR3 spans 14 amino acids. J was trimmed by 0 bases and V by 3 bases; bases with no gene match: 2. Looked up from germline, CDR1 is GTSNPN and CDR2 is SVGIG (reference sequence).

The chain recombines TRBV5-1 with TRBJ1-4; D might be TRBD1 (5 bases). From germline, CDR1 is SGHRS and CDR2 YFSETQ. There are 14 residues in the CDR3. The V and J ends lost 0 bases and 7 bases respectively, with 10 bases between them. In nucleotides, the CDR3 is TGCGCCAGCAGCTTGGCAGGGCTTGGTGAAAAACTGTTTTTT. This gives the protein CASSLAGLGEKLFF.

This chain links TRBV5-6 with TRBJ2-2, with 7 bases lining up with TRBD2. Germline CDR1 and CDR2: SGHDT and YYEEEE. This CDR3 comprises 17 residues. V lost 5 bases to trimming and J lost 4 bases; unmatched junction nucleotides: 14. The CDR3 DNA sequence: TGTGCCAGCAGTTCGAGAAAGCGGGAACGCGGCACCGGGGAGCTGTTTTTT. Protein product: CASSSRKRERGTGELFF. Together with reference TRBV5-6 and TRBJ2-2, the CDR3 gives the full variable domain: DAGVTQSPTHLIKTRGQQVTLRCSPKSGHDTVSWYQQALGQGPQFIFQYYEEEERQRGNFPDRFSGHQFPNYSSELNVNALLLGDSALYLCASSSRKRERGTGELFFGEGSRLTVL.

The chain carries TRBV2 and TRBJ1-2; 9 bases line up with TRBD1. Germline values: CDR1 SNHLY, CDR2 FYNNEI. The CDR3 has 14 amino acids. After removal of 5 bases from V and 3 bases from J, the junction contained 4 bases not matched to a gene. CDR3: CASSPGQGYYGYTF. The CDR3 DNA reads as TGTGCCAGCAGTCCGGGACAGGGATACTATGGCTACACCTTC.

The rearrangement links TRBV18 to TRBJ2-5, with 8 bases fitting TRBD2. Germline CDR1 is KGHSH and CDR2 is LQKENI. This CDR3 comprises 17 residues. The ends lost 0 bases at V and 5 bases at J; junction bases unmatched: 11. The CDR3 is CASSPPSGGPKGETQYF. The CDR3 DNA reads as TGTGCCAGCTCACCACCGAGCGGGGGCCCAAAAGGGGAGACCCAGTACTTC.

This chain uses TRBV7-9 with TRBJ1-2; 8 nucleotides agree with TRBD1. The CDR3 covers 12 residues. The V gene's germline CDR1 is SEHNR and CDR2 FQNEAQ (reference sequence). The junction had 5 bases not matched to a gene; V was cut back by 6 bases and J by 8 bases. The DNA of the CDR3 is TGTGCCAGCAGTACAGGGGGTCTAGGCTACACCTTC. This translates into CASSTGGLGYTF.

V gene TRBV7-9 combines with J gene TRBJ1-4, with 9 bases lining up with TRBD1. Trimming at V came to 5 bases and at J to 8 bases, leaving 6 bases not matched to a gene. The germline V gene has CDR1 SEHNR and CDR2 FQNEAQ (reference sequence). This CDR3 region has 14 residues. CDR3 in amino acids: CASSVGTGKEKLFF. As DNA, the CDR3 is TGTGCCAGCAGCGTCGGGACAGGGAAGGAAAAACTGTTTTTT.

This clone was counted between two and nine times. This chain joins TRBV2 and TRBJ2-4, with TRBD2 matching 7 bases. Germline CDR1 and CDR2: SNHLY and FYNNEI. The CDR3 contains 17 residues. After removal of 0 bases from V and 8 bases from J, the junction contained 13 bases not matched to a gene. CDR3 residues: CASSEALPGLVRDIQYF. CDR3 coding DNA: TGTGCCAGCAGTGAAGCGCTCCCCGGACTAGTTCGGGACATTCAGTACTTC.

The V and J genes are TRBV4-1 and TRBJ1-2; D is perhaps TRBD1 (6 bases). The CDR3 is 13 residues long. CDR1 and CDR2 from the germline V gene are MGHRA and YSYEKL. Trimming cost V 0 bases and J 5 bases, with 7 bases left between them. The CDR3 coding sequence is TGCGCCAGCAGCCAAGACAGGGGATATGGCTACACCTTC. This gives the protein CASSQDRGYGYTF.

The chain carries TRBV13 and TRBJ2-7; D uncertain. This CDR3 region has 11 residues. From germline, CDR1 is PRHDT and CDR2 FYEKMQ (reference sequence). Trimming pared 5 bases from V and 1 base from J, leaving 3 bases between. As DNA, the CDR3 is TGTGCCAGCAGCACTTCCTACGAGCAGTACTTC. Translating gives CASSTSYEQYF.

The gene calls are TRBV27 and TRBJ2-1; 14 bases align to TRBD2. Germline V gene data show CDR1 as MNHEY and CDR2 as SMNVEV (reference sequence). V lost 5 bases, J lost 8 bases, and 8 bases stayed unmatched. This CDR3 contains 16 residues. CDR3 loop: CASSLTGTSGGDEQFF. CDR3 coding DNA: TGTGCCAGCAGTCTAACCGGGACTAGCGGGGGAGATGAGCAGTTCTTC.

The gene calls are TRBV29-1 and TRBJ2-7; 10 nucleotides match TRBD1. Looked up from germline, CDR1 is SQVTM and CDR2 is ANQGSEA. V trimming: 6 bases; J trimming: 3 bases; junction bases outside the gene matches: 8. There are 14 residues in the CDR3. The chain's CDR3 is CSVRPGQGSYEQYF. The CDR3 DNA reads as TGCAGCGTCAGGCCGGGACAGGGGAGCTACGAGCAGTACTTC.

This clone was picked up one time. The chain uses TRBV5-1 and TRBJ1-4, with a weak D call TRBD1 (5 bases). This CDR3 is built from 15 residues. Germline CDR1 reads SGHRS; CDR2 reads YFSETQ. The ends were cut back, 3 bases at V and 5 bases at J, with 14 bases in the middle. CDR3 amino acids: CASSSRDGRNEKLFF. As DNA, the CDR3 is TGCGCCAGCAGCTCTAGGGACGGGAGAAATGAAAAACTGTTTTTT.

The chain employs TRBV6-5 and TRBJ2-7; 10 nucleotides match TRBD2. The CDR3 spans 15 residues. V lost 5 bases, J lost 0 bases, and 4 bases stayed unmatched. CDR1 and CDR2 (germline): MNHEY, SVGAGI. The CDR3 DNA reads TGTGCCAGCAGTCAACTAGCGGGAAGCTCCTACGAGCAGTACTTC. Its translation: CASSQLAGSSYEQYF.

The rearrangement uses TRBV11-3 and TRBJ1-1; D may be TRBD1 (5 bases). This CDR3 has 15 residues. The germline V and J ends were trimmed by 1 base and 3 bases, with 12 bases remaining between them. CDR1 is SGHNT and CDR2 is YENEEA in the germline V gene. CDR3 in amino acids: CASSLGGAGHTEAFF. The DNA of the CDR3 is TGTGCCAGCAGCTTAGGCGGGGCCGGCCACACTGAAGCTTTCTTT.